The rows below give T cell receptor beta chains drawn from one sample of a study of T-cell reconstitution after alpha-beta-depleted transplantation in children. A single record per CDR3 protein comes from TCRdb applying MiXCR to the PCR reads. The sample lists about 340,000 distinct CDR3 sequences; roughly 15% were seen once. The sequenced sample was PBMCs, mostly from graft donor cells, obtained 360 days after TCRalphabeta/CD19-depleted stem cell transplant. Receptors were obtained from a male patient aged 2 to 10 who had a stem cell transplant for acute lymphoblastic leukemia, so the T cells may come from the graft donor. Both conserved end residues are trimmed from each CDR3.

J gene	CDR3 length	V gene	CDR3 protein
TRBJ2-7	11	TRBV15	ATSRDVGLPGD
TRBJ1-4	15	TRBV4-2	ASSQGPETAFNEKLF
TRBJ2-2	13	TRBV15	ATSRLARNTGELF
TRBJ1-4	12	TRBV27	ASSQQGRDEKLF
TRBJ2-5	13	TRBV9	ASSVERQGQETQY
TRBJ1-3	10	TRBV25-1	ASSDLRGTIY
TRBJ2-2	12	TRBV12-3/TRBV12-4	ASTKGRSIGELF
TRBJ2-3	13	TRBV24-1	ATSPVWDPTDTQY
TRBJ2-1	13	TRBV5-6	ASSLVGQAYNEQF
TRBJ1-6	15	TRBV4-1	ASSQDPGSSYNSPLH
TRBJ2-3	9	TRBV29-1	SVLSTDTQY
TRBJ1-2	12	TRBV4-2	ASSQDLGGDGYT
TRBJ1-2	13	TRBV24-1	ATSDPGQANYGYT
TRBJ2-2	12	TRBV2	ASRGTGDTGELF
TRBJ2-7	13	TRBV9	ASSPPGSRSYEQY
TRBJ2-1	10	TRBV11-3	ASSSGVNEQF
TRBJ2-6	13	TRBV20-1	SATSYLSGANVLT
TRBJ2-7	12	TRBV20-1	SVLGADKTYEQY
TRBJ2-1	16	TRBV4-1	ASSQERVRGPLYNEQF
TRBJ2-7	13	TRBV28	ASKTAGDNYYEQY
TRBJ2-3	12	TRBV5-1	ASSILTGTSGGY
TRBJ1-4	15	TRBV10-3	AISERQGWGDNEKLF
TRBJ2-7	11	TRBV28	ASSLSSSHEQY
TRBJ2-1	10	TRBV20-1	SAFLRRREQF
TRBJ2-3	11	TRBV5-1	ASSFQSTDTQY
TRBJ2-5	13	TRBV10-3	AISESWTVQETQY
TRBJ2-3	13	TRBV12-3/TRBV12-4	ASSLAAANSDTQY
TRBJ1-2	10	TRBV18	ASSTENYGYT
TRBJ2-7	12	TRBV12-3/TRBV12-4	ASSPGLAGGKQY
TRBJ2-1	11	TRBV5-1	ASGTGSYNEQF
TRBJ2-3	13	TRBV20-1	SAVLAEVSTDTQY
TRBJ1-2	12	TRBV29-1	SVDGIGQNYGYT
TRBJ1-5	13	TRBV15	ATSRGVQPNQPQH
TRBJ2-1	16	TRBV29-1	SVEGSGGPNPSYNEQF
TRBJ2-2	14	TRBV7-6	ASSSPGGTLPGELF
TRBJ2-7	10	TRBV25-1	ASRGPSYEQY
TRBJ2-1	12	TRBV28	ASSFFFGYNEQF
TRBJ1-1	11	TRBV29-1	SVEDRVRTEAF
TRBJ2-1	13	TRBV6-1	ASKRHHSSYNEQF
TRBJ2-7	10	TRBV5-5	ASSIQTYEQY
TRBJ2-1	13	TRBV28	ASSFEKWGPNEQF